Listed below are T cell receptor beta chains from one sample, sequenced in a study of T cell responses to AZD1222 COVID-19 vaccine. Profiling relied on immunoSEQ multiplex PCR, and the TCRdb table lists in-frame clones only, not all of them. Of about 54,000 clones in the sample, 75% to 90% were seen once. Sequenced material: peripheral blood, taken 28 days after the second AZD1222 dose. These receptors all come from an adult who received the AZD1222 COVID-19 vaccine. CDR3s include the opening cysteine and the closing phenylalanine or tryptophan. The D gene is left open where the match is weak. Size tells how often a clone was seen (once, few, many) or the class of an expanded clone, and some rows leave it out.

DNA: TGTGCCAGCAGCTTAGGGACAGCGAATAACTATGGCTACACCTTC; CDR3: CASSLGTANNYGYTF; size: -; J: TRBJ1-2; V: TRBV7-9; D: -
DNA: TGTGCCAGTAGTTCCCGGGTGGGGGGACAGCCCCAGCATTTT; CDR3: CASSSRVGGQPQHF; size: few; J: TRBJ1-5; V: TRBV19; D: -
DNA: TGTGCCAGCAGCTTCGGACGGGGAGCTAACTATGGCTACACCTTC; CDR3: CASSFGRGANYGYTF; size: -; J: TRBJ1-2; V: TRBV11-2; D: -
DNA: TGTGCCAGCAGTCGGGACAGAAACACCGGGGAGCTGTTTTTT; CDR3: CASSRDRNTGELFF; size: -; J: TRBJ2-2; V: TRBV27; D: TRBD1
DNA: TGTGCCAGCAGCTTAAAGGCGGGCAACTACAATGAGCAGTTCTTC; CDR3: CASSLKAGNYNEQFF; size: -; J: TRBJ2-1; V: TRBV7-2; D: -
DNA: TGTGCCAGCAGTATTCGGGGGCTAACTGGAGAAAAACTGTTTTTT; CDR3: CASSIRGLTGEKLFF; size: -; J: TRBJ1-4; V: TRBV27; D: -
DNA: TGCGCCAGCAGCCGAGGAGAGATCACAGATACGCAGTATTTT; CDR3: CASSRGEITDTQYF; size: -; J: TRBJ2-3; V: TRBV5-1; D: -
DNA: TGTGCCAGCAGCTCCCTTGAGGAGCGGGACTCTGTCTACGAGCAGTACTTC; CDR3: CASSSLEERDSVYEQYF; size: -; J: TRBJ2-7; V: TRBV7-2; D: TRBD2
DNA: TGCAGCGGCCTAGGACAGGGAATCGAGCAGTACTTC; CDR3: CSGLGQGIEQYF; size: -; J: TRBJ2-7; V: TRBV29-1; D: TRBD1
DNA: TGTGCCAGCAGTTTTGATAGCAATCAGCCCCAGCATTTT; CDR3: CASSFDSNQPQHF; size: once; J: TRBJ1-5; V: TRBV28; D: -
DNA: TGCGCCAGCAGCCAAGATCGTGGAAACGAGCAGTACTTC; CDR3: CASSQDRGNEQYF; size: -; J: TRBJ2-7; V: TRBV4-3; D: -
DNA: TGTGCCAGCAGCTCGGACAGGGGCCAGCCCCAGCATTTT; CDR3: CASSSDRGQPQHF; size: -; J: TRBJ1-5; V: TRBV7-9; D: TRBD1
DNA: TGTGCCAGCTCGCCTGTTCCGGGACTAGCGGGGAATGAGCAGTTCTTC; CDR3: CASSPVPGLAGNEQFF; size: -; J: TRBJ2-1; V: TRBV18; D: TRBD2
DNA: TGTGCCACCAGTGAGCATGGGACTAGCGGGGGGGGTGAGCAGTTCTTC; CDR3: CATSEHGTSGGGEQFF; size: once; J: TRBJ2-1; V: TRBV24-1; D: TRBD2
DNA: TGTGCCAGCCGATCCCAGGAGAATGAGCAGTTCTTC; CDR3: CASRSQENEQFF; size: -; J: TRBJ2-1; V: TRBV28; D: -
DNA: TGCGCCAGCAGCTTGGTGGGACAGTACTCAGATACGCAGTATTTT; CDR3: CASSLVGQYSDTQYF; size: -; J: TRBJ2-3; V: TRBV5-1; D: TRBD1
DNA: TGTGCCAGCAGCGTAGATCCAGGGACCTATGGCTACACCTTC; CDR3: CASSVDPGTYGYTF; size: -; J: TRBJ1-2; V: TRBV9; D: -
DNA: TGTGCCAGCAGTTCTTCCTGGATGTTTAAAGCTTTCTTT; CDR3: CASSSSWMFKAFF; size: -; J: TRBJ1-1; V: TRBV28; D: -
DNA: TGTGCCAGCAGCCAGGGACAGGGCGGGGTAAGGAACACTGAAGCTTTCTTT; CDR3: CASSQGQGGVRNTEAFF; size: once; J: TRBJ1-1; V: TRBV4-2; D: TRBD1
DNA: TGTGCCAGCAGCTTGTCGAGGAACACTGAAGCTTTCTTT; CDR3: CASSLSRNTEAFF; size: -; J: TRBJ1-1; V: TRBV5-4; D: -
DNA: TGTGCCAGCTCACCCCGGACAGACACTGAAGCTTTCTTT; CDR3: CASSPRTDTEAFF; size: -; J: TRBJ1-1; V: TRBV18; D: -
DNA: TGTGCCAGCAGCTTAGATACACTAGCGGGGGACAGGGATACGCAGTATTTT; CDR3: CASSLDTLAGDRDTQYF; size: -; J: TRBJ2-3; V: TRBV11-2; D: TRBD2
DNA: TGTGCCAGCAGCTTAGCAGGGGCGGACACTGAAGCTTTCTTT; CDR3: CASSLAGADTEAFF; size: few; J: TRBJ1-1; V: TRBV7-9; D: -
DNA: TGTGCCAGCAGGGCCCCCATAGAGAGTGGCTACACCTTC; CDR3: CASRAPIESGYTF; size: -; J: TRBJ1-2; V: TRBV6-5; D: -
DNA: TGTGCCAGCAGCCGCGGACTAGCGGGAGCAGTGAGGGAGACCCAGTACTTC; CDR3: CASSRGLAGAVRETQYF; size: -; J: TRBJ2-5; V: TRBV6-2/TRBV6-3; D: TRBD2
DNA: TGTGCCAGCAGTCTCAAGGACAGGATGAACACTGAAGCTTTCTTT; CDR3: CASSLKDRMNTEAFF; size: once; J: TRBJ1-1; V: TRBV6-6; D: TRBD1
DNA: TGTGCCAGCAGCTCCATCGGGACAGCCAATGAGCAGTTCTTC; CDR3: CASSSIGTANEQFF; size: once; J: TRBJ2-1; V: TRBV9; D: TRBD1
DNA: TGTGCCACCGCACGGGGGACAGGGGCCTCACCCCTCCACTTT; CDR3: CATARGTGASPLHF; size: once; J: TRBJ1-6; V: TRBV15; D: TRBD1
DNA: TGCAGCGTTTCGAGGGACTTGAACACTGAAGCTTTCTTT; CDR3: CSVSRDLNTEAFF; size: -; J: TRBJ1-1; V: TRBV29-1; D: -
DNA: TGTGCCAGCAGTTCAGGACTAGCGGGGGCCTTCCCCCCTATGGAGCAGTACTTC; CDR3: CASSSGLAGAFPPMEQYF; size: -; J: TRBJ2-7; V: TRBV27; D: TRBD2
DNA: TGTGCCATCGCGATGGAGGGGAGTGGGCAAGAGACCCAGTACTTC; CDR3: CAIAMEGSGQETQYF; size: -; J: TRBJ2-5; V: TRBV10-3; D: -
DNA: TGTGCCAGTAGCCGGACTAGCGGGCTATACAATGAGCAGTTCTTC; CDR3: CASSRTSGLYNEQFF; size: large; J: TRBJ2-1; V: TRBV19; D: TRBD2
DNA: TGTGCCATCAGCACCCCAGGGGAGGAGGGCTACACCTTC; CDR3: CAISTPGEEGYTF; size: few; J: TRBJ1-2; V: TRBV10-3; D: -
DNA: TGTGCCAGCAGCCAAGATCCCCCCCAGGCAACTAACTATGGCTACACCTTC; CDR3: CASSQDPPQATNYGYTF; size: -; J: TRBJ1-2; V: TRBV4-2; D: -
DNA: TGCGCCAGCAGACCCGGTGGTAGGAGCACAGATACGCAGTATTTT; CDR3: CASRPGGRSTDTQYF; size: -; J: TRBJ2-3; V: TRBV5-1; D: -
DNA: TGTGCCAGCAGCCGATTAACAGGGGAGGTGCAAAATGAGCAGTTCTTC; CDR3: CASSRLTGEVQNEQFF; size: -; J: TRBJ2-1; V: TRBV7-8; D: -
DNA: TGTGCCAGCTCCCTGACGGAGGCCTACGAGCAGTACTTC; CDR3: CASSLTEAYEQYF; size: -; J: TRBJ2-7; V: TRBV18; D: -
DNA: TGTGCCAGCAGCTGGACTAGCGGGGGATCCTACGAGCAGTACTTC; CDR3: CASSWTSGGSYEQYF; size: -; J: TRBJ2-7; V: TRBV7-2; D: TRBD2
DNA: TGTGCCAGCAGCTGGGGGACGGGGGCCAGCGCTGAAGCTTTCTTT; CDR3: CASSWGTGASAEAFF; size: -; J: TRBJ1-1; V: TRBV7-9; D: -
DNA: TGTGCCAGCTCACCACCGGCAGGGACCGTGAGGGGTGGCTACACCTTC; CDR3: CASSPPAGTVRGGYTF; size: -; J: TRBJ1-2; V: TRBV18; D: -
DNA: TGTGCCACACGGGACAGGGGAGTCTATGGCTACACCTTC; CDR3: CATRDRGVYGYTF; size: -; J: TRBJ1-2; V: TRBV10-3; D: TRBD1
DNA: TGTGCCAGCAGCCAAGCCGATGGGACAGGGGGCGGCTATGGCTACACCTTC; CDR3: CASSQADGTGGGYGYTF; size: -; J: TRBJ1-2; V: TRBV4-2; D: TRBD1
DNA: TGTGCCAGCAGTTTAGAGCGGCAGGGGAAGGGTGAAAAACTGTTTTTT; CDR3: CASSLERQGKGEKLFF; size: -; J: TRBJ1-4; V: TRBV28; D: -
DNA: TGTGCCAGCAGTTACTCGAAGGCTAGCGGAAGTCCCTACGAGCAGTACTTC; CDR3: CASSYSKASGSPYEQYF; size: once; J: TRBJ2-7; V: TRBV6-2/TRBV6-3; D: TRBD2
DNA: TGCGCCAGCAGCACCTTCGGGGCTTACACTGAAGCTTTCTTT; CDR3: CASSTFGAYTEAFF; size: -; J: TRBJ1-1; V: TRBV5-1; D: -
DNA: TGTGCTAGCAGCCCCGGTGGCAACAGCCTATTCGAGCAGTACTTC; CDR3: CASSPGGNSLFEQYF; size: -; J: TRBJ2-7; V: TRBV7-7; D: -
DNA: TGTGCCAGCAGTTTAGGGTCCGGGGAGCTGTTTTTT; CDR3: CASSLGSGELFF; size: -; J: TRBJ2-2; V: TRBV12-3/TRBV12-4; D: -
DNA: TGTGCCAGCCGCACCAGTATATCCCCCTATGGCTACACCTTC; CDR3: CASRTSISPYGYTF; size: -; J: TRBJ1-2; V: TRBV11-2; D: -
DNA: TGTGCCAGCACAGTAAGCTCCTATAATTCACCCCTCCACTTT; CDR3: CASTVSSYNSPLHF; size: -; J: TRBJ1-6; V: TRBV6-6; D: -
DNA: TGCGCCAGCAGCCAAGATCTATCAGGGCTACTGTTTTTT; CDR3: CASSQDLSGLLFF; size: -; J: TRBJ1-4; V: TRBV4-1; D: -
DNA: TGTGCCAGCAGCTCCACGAACTATGGCTACACCTTC; CDR3: CASSSTNYGYTF; size: -; J: TRBJ1-2; V: TRBV7-9; D: -
DNA: TGTGCCAGCAGCTTAGTTGGCAGGGGGCCCTATTCACCCCTCCACTTT; CDR3: CASSLVGRGPYSPLHF; size: -; J: TRBJ1-6; V: TRBV11-2; D: TRBD1
DNA: TGTGCCACCTCAGGGGGCCGCGGGAAGAACACTGAAGCTTTCTTT; CDR3: CATSGGRGKNTEAFF; size: -; J: TRBJ1-1; V: TRBV15; D: TRBD1
DNA: TGTGCCAGCAGCCGGGGACAGGGAGGGGGCTACACCTTC; CDR3: CASSRGQGGGYTF; size: -; J: TRBJ1-2; V: TRBV3-1/TRBV3-2; D: TRBD1
DNA: TGTGCCAGTAGTTGGGGGGGGACTAGCGGGAGCTACGAGCAGTACTTC; CDR3: CASSWGGTSGSYEQYF; size: -; J: TRBJ2-7; V: TRBV19; D: TRBD2
DNA: TGTGCCAGTAGGAGGACAGGAGAGGACTATGGCTACACCTTC; CDR3: CASRRTGEDYGYTF; size: -; J: TRBJ1-2; V: TRBV19; D: TRBD1
DNA: TGTGCCAGCAGTTCACCGGACAGGGACCAAGAGACCCAGTACTTC; CDR3: CASSSPDRDQETQYF; size: -; J: TRBJ2-5; V: TRBV28; D: TRBD1
DNA: TGTGCCATCAGGATATCGGGACAAATGGGAGGGGCGACAGATACGCAGTATTTT; CDR3: CAIRISGQMGGATDTQYF; size: few; J: TRBJ2-3; V: TRBV10-3; D: -
DNA: TGTGCCAGCAGTTTTGAGCGAACCGGGGAGCTGTTTTTT; CDR3: CASSFERTGELFF; size: -; J: TRBJ2-2; V: TRBV12-3/TRBV12-4; D: -